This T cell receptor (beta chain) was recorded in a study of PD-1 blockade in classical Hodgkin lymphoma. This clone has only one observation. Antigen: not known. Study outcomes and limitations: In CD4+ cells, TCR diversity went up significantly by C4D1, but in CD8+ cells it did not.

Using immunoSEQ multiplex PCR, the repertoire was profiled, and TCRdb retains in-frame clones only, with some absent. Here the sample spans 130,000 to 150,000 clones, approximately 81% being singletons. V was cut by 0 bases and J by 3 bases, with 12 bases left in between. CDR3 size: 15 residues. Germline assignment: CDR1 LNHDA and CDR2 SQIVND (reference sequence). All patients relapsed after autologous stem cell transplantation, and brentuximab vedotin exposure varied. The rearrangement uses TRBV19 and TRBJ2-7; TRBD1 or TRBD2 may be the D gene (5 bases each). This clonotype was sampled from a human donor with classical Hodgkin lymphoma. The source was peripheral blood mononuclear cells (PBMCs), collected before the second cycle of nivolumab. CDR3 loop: CASSIDLQDFYEQYF. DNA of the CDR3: TGTGCCAGTAGTATAGATCTACAGGACTTCTACGAGCAGTACTTC.